This T cell receptor beta chain is from a study of regulatory T cells in long-lasting Graves disease. As for time point: persistent/refractory GD, antithyroid drugs over 5 years with positive TRAb. From RNA extracted from PBMCs, the TCR library was made. TCR beta libraries were built with iRepertoire HTBI primers and Arm-PCR of CDR3 regions. TCRdb fed the multiplex PCR reads into MiXCR, producing one record per CDR3 protein. The sample has roughly 500,000 distinct CDR3 sequences, 20% to 25% seen once; the top ten hold about 6.6%. This clonotype appeared many times. The CDR3 sequence is 15 residues long. V lost 6 bases, J lost 1 base, and 5 bases stayed unmatched. Germline CDR1 and CDR2: SEHNR and FQNEAQ (reference sequence).

The TCR comes from a female donor with Graves disease. The rearrangement joins TRBV7-9 to TRBJ2-7; 11 bases match TRBD2. Sequences were derived from peripheral blood mononuclear cells (PBMCs), sampled when the disease was refractory, from a patient treated with antithyroid drugs. The CDR3 DNA reads TGTGCCAGCAGTCCTAGCGGGAGGCGATCCTACGAGCAGTACTTC. Its translation: CASSPSGRRSYEQYF.